What follows is one TCR beta chain and its context. The target of this receptor is not known. Base qualities are not provided; no much larger clone lies one nucleotide away. Libraries were prepared through the immunoSEQ multiplex PCR assay. DNA from the CD4+ T cells that had been cultured and isolated underwent TCR beta CDR3 sequencing. As for the original processing: Non-productive TCR sequences were removed and reads were trimmed to the CDR3 region, keeping CDR3s of at least 7 amino acids. Antigen-specific clonotypes were identified with the MANAFEST web app by comparing expansion in peptide wells against reference cultures. Positive clones required FDR<0.05 expansion versus reference and all other wells, odds ratio above 5, and frequency above 0.1% in two replicate wells. Cross-reactive clonotypes were defined as significantly expanded in SARS-CoV-2 spike wells and in at least one common cold coronavirus spike condition. Levenshtein distance calculated with the stringdist R package was used to assess CDR3 similarity, and unrooted trees were constructed with ape in R 3.6.1. TCRdb mirrors the immuneACCESS table, restricted to in-frame sequences. Some clones are absent from its copies; in checked studies, under half trace to an unresolved V gene, and the reason for the others is unknown. From that table come the V and J calls and clone size; the DNA was used to work out D and trimming. This sample gives about 22,000 clones in total; around 79% of them show up just once. The ten largest clones capture just under 20% of the sample.

The ViraFEST assay stimulated PBMC with viral peptide pools and then used TCR sequencing to identify antigen-specific CD4+ T cell clonotypes by expansion. After more than nine days of culture, CD4+ T cells were isolated with the EasySep CD4+ T cell isolation kit. Healthy vaccine recipients had no prior SARS-CoV-2 infection, confirmed by negative nucleocapsid antibodies before and after vaccination. Each well held 1.5 million to 2.5 million PBMC cultured in IMDM containing approximately 5% human AB serum, about 10 IU/ml IL-2 and gentamicin, along with around 9.1 ug/ml peptides. Half of the culture medium was replaced with fresh IL-2-containing medium on days 3 and 7. Unless noted otherwise, every peptide stimulation condition was cultured in triplicate wells. PBMC were separated from whole blood using Ficoll-Paque Plus gradient centrifugation and were then either cryopreserved at -140C or used fresh. The spike proteins of SARS-CoV-2 and of the common cold coronaviruses HCoV-NL63, HCoV-OC43 and HCoV-229E were spanned by overlapping peptide pools. Genomic DNA was extracted from cultured CD4+ T cells with the QIAamp micro DNA kit.

This entry comes from a study of vaccination effects on CD4 cells after COVID-19 (dated by TCRdb to between 2020 and 2023). Regarding the research as a whole: Each participant got two doses of an mRNA SARS-CoV-2 vaccine, either BNT162b2 or mRNA-1273. SARS-CoV-2 spike-specific CD4+ TCR repertoires were compared before and after mRNA vaccination in COVID-19 convalescent patients and in infection-naive vaccine recipients. A total of nine to ten COVID-19 convalescent patients and a handful of SARS-CoV-2-naive healthy vaccine recipients were included in the full study. Cultures from other donors in the study were sequenced using the Oncomine TCR Beta short-read assay on an Illumina iSeq 100. Summary of the overall study and its limitations: At late post-vaccination timepoints, both infection-induced and vaccine-induced clones showed marked clonal contraction, consistent with waning T cell responses. Among healthy vaccine recipients, nearly all vaccine-induced clones were SARS-CoV-2 mono-reactive, and just 1 of 255 was cross-reactive with common cold coronaviruses. Limitations of the study were the small number of convalescent patients and the absence of early post-infection timepoints.

The germline ends are 9 bases apart after V is trimmed by 3 bases and J by 6 bases. From the cysteine up to the phenylalanine, the CDR3 has a length of 13 residues. Left in the record is the CDR3 DNA by itself, 39 bases read in frame from the first base. The clonotype was recovered from a human donor who received a COVID-19 vaccine. The material was CD4+ T cells from PBMCs cultured with HCoV-NL63 spike peptides, obtained before COVID-19 vaccination. This specimen's cell subset or site label, per the study, means: HCoV-NL63 spike overlapping peptide pool stimulation. The chain links TRBV12-3 or TRBV12-4 with TRBJ1-5, with no reliable assignment of the D segment. The bases read TGTGCCAGCAGTTTTGGTATCAGTCAGCCCCAGCATTTT. The resulting protein is CASSFGISQPQHF.